The 31 T cell receptor beta chains below were found in one sample sequenced in a study of cytomegalovirus exposure and HLA in healthy donors. Produced via immunoSEQ multiplex PCR; TCRdb's table is partial and in-frame only. This table holds 100,000 to 150,000 clones, around 94% found once. The sample taken for sequencing was PBMCs. Receptor source: a woman between 18 and 29 years old in good health and CMV-seronegative.

This chain links TRBV2 with TRBJ2-1, with TRBD1 as a possible D gene (5 bases). The CDR3 has 15 residues. Germline V gene lookup returns CDR1 SNHLY and CDR2 FYNNEI. V lost 3 bases and J lost 1, with 10 bases in between. CDR3 nucleotide sequence: TGTGCCAGCAGTGACAGGGTTGGTTCCTACAATGAGCAGTTCTTC. The encoded protein is CASSDRVGSYNEQFF.

The rearrangement joins TRBV27 to TRBJ2-1, with 7 nucleotides matching TRBD2. Per germline, CDR1 MNHEY and CDR2 SMNVEV (reference sequence). The V segment lost 8 bases and the J segment 5 bases; nucleotides outside the gene matches: 15. The CDR3 runs 16 residues. The CDR3 spells CASAAPGGITHNEQFF. The DNA of the CDR3 is TGTGCCAGCGCTGCTCCCGGGGGGATCACTCACAATGAGCAGTTCTTC.

CDR3 nucleotides: TGCGCCAGCAGCGGGGACCCGACAGGGATTACATTGACAGATACGCAGTATTTT. Translation: CASSGDPTGITLTDTQYF. The chain is built from TRBV5-1 and TRBJ2-3; 7 positions match TRBD1. CDR3 size: 18 residues. V lost 4 bases and J lost 3; bases outside the gene matches: 17. Per the germline V gene, CDR1 is SGHRS and CDR2 is YFSETQ.

J is TRBJ2-1 and V is TRBV4-2, with TRBD2 matching 10 bases. J lost 7 bases, V lost 6 bases, and 3 bases had no gene match. The CDR3 length is 13 residues. The V gene's germline CDR1 is LGHNA and CDR2 YNFKEQ. CDR3: CASRGTSENEQFF. DNA of the CDR3: TGTGCCAGCAGGGGGACTAGCGAGAATGAGCAGTTCTTC.

This clone has only one observation. V gene TRBV5-6 combines with J gene TRBJ2-4; D is possibly TRBD1 (5 bases). The CDR3 covers 17 residues. Germline V gene data show CDR1 as SGHDT and CDR2 as YYEEEE. V lost 2 bases and J 2 bases, leaving 17 bases between the germline ends. CDR3 sequence reads: CASSLFGQGFSKNIQYF. As DNA, the CDR3 is TGTGCCAGCAGCTTATTTGGGCAGGGATTTTCCAAAAACATTCAGTACTTC. Full variable domain (remainder filled in from reference TRBV5-6 and TRBJ2-4): DAGVTQSPTHLIKTRGQQVTLRCSPKSGHDTVSWYQQALGQGPQFIFQYYEEEERQRGNFPDRFSGHQFPNYSSELNVNALLLGDSALYLCASSLFGQGFSKNIQYFGAGTRLSVL.

This clone has a handful of counts. The chain carries TRBV7-9 and TRBJ2-2, with D perhaps matching TRBD1 (5 bases). The CDR3 spans 15 residues. V dropped 1 base and J dropped 1 base, with 7 bases sitting between them. The germline CDR1 and CDR2 sequences are SEHNR and FQNEAQ (reference sequence). In DNA form, the CDR3 reads TGTGCCAGCAGCTTAGTGCAGGGGAACACCGGGGAGCTGTTTTTT. It encodes CASSLVQGNTGELFF. Full variable domain (rest looked up from reference TRBV7-9 and TRBJ2-2): DTGVSQNPRHKITKRGQNVTFRCDPISEHNRLYWYRQTLGQGPEFLTYFQNEAQLEKSRLLSDRFSAERPKGSFSTLEIQRTEQGDSAMYLCASSLVQGNTGELFFGEGSRLTVL.

The chain recombines TRBV7-2 with TRBJ2-1; D might be TRBD2 (8 bases). CDR3 length: 16 amino acids. The germline V gene has CDR1 SGHTA and CDR2 FQGNSA. V was pared by 5 bases and J by 8 bases, with 22 bases between. CDR3 sequence (DNA): TGTGCCAGCAGCCCACAGCCGGGACTAGGGGGCTATGAGCAGTTCTTC. As protein: CASSPQPGLGGYEQFF.

This clone was counted once. This chain connects TRBV2 to TRBJ1-6; 8 nucleotides agree with TRBD1. Per germline, CDR1 SNHLY and CDR2 FYNNEI. The trim removed 7 bases at V and 7 bases at J, leaving 12 bases unmatched. The CDR3 has 16 residues. The chain's CDR3 is CASKLDRGLSNSPLHF. In DNA form, the CDR3 reads TGTGCCAGCAAGCTAGACAGGGGACTTTCCAATTCACCCCTCCACTTT.

The chain carries TRBV6-5 and TRBJ1-1; 8 nucleotides align to TRBD1. The J segment lost 1 base and the V segment lost 8 bases, leaving 3 bases of the junction unmatched. The V gene's germline CDR1 is MNHEY and CDR2 SVGAGI. This CDR3 has 13 amino acids. CDR3 bases: TGTGCCAGCTCCAGGGGGCCGAACACTGAAGCTTTCTTT. It specifies CASSRGPNTEAFF.

The CDR3 loop reads CASSVGGETYNEQFF. The CDR3 coding sequence is TGTGCCAGCAGCGTCGGCGGGGAAACCTACAATGAGCAGTTCTTC. The V gene is TRBV9, the J gene TRBJ2-1, with a weak D call TRBD2 (6 bases). The V end lost 2 bases, the J end lost 2 bases, and 11 bases lay between the germline ends. Germline-derived CDR1 and CDR2 are SGDLS and YYNGEE. CDR3 size: 15 residues.

This clone was observed a single time. The rearrangement joins TRBV7-9 to TRBJ1-1, with D perhaps TRBD1 (6 bases). This CDR3 has 16 amino acids. Trimming pared 4 bases from V and 0 bases from J, leaving 15 bases between. Looked up from germline, CDR1 is SEHNR and CDR2 is FQNEAQ (reference sequence). CDR3 residues: CASSSTGAILNTEAFF. For the CDR3, the DNA is TGTGCCAGCAGCTCGACAGGTGCCATCCTGAACACTGAAGCTTTCTTT.

The V call is TRBV5-1, the J call TRBJ1-1; D unclear. V was shortened by 6 bases and J by 1 base, with 13 bases between the two germline ends. Germline V CDR1 and CDR2: SGHRS, YFSETQ. The CDR3 covers 14 residues. CDR3 sequence: CASTSEDANTEAFF. CDR3 nucleotide sequence: TGCGCCAGCACCTCGGAGGACGCGAACACTGAAGCTTTCTTT.

The chain joins TRBV6-1 to TRBJ2-1; D gene unclear. Trimming cost V 2 bases and J 1 base, with 6 bases left between them. CDR3 length equals 14 residues. Germline values: CDR1 MNHNS, CDR2 SASEGT. The CDR3 DNA reads as TGTGCCAGCAGTGAATCGCGGTCCTACAATGAGCAGTTCTTC. Protein product: CASSESRSYNEQFF.

The V and J genes are TRBV6-1 and TRBJ1-5, with 10 bases matching TRBD1. This CDR3 spans 17 amino acids. Per the germline V gene, CDR1 is MNHNS and CDR2 is SASEGT. The V and J ends lost 1 base and 7 bases, in that order; junction bases with no gene match: 10. DNA of the CDR3: TGTGCCAGCAGTGAAGTTAGGACAGGGGGGCTCTGGCAGCCCCAGCATTTT. Its translation: CASSEVRTGGLWQPQHF.

The chain recombines TRBV19 with TRBJ2-7; D is ambiguous. The germline V gene encodes CDR1 LNHDA and CDR2 SQIVND (reference sequence). The V gene lost 2 bases and the J gene lost 5 bases, with 13 bases spanning the gap. The CDR3 is 14 amino acids. CDR3 sequence (DNA): TGTGCCAGTAGTATAAGCCCAACCGGAGACGAGCAGTACTTC. It codes for CASSISPTGDEQYF.

The chain recombines TRBV4-2 with TRBJ2-7, with 11 bases lining up with TRBD1. V was clipped by 0 bases and J by 7 bases; unmatched bases: 8. CDR3 length: 16 amino acids. CDR1 is LGHNA, CDR2 YNFKEQ, per germline. The CDR3 nucleotides are TGTGCCAGCAGCCAAGATGAGGGGACAGGGGGTGGGGAGCAGTACTTC. This translates into CASSQDEGTGGGEQYF.

The J gene is TRBJ2-1, the V gene TRBV10-3; D remains ambiguous. V lost 0 bases to trimming and J lost 3 bases, with 9 bases between them. CDR1 ENHRY and CDR2 SYGVKD come from the germline V gene. The CDR3 has 15 residues. CDR3 nucleotide sequence: TGTGCCATCAGTGAGTCTTCGAGTAACTACAATGAGCAGTTCTTC. Amino acids: CAISESSSNYNEQFF.

The chain links TRBV28 to TRBJ1-2, with D maybe TRBD1 (6 bases). The CDR3 contains 14 residues. Germline V gene lookup returns CDR1 MDHEN and CDR2 SYDVKM. V was cut by 3 bases and J by 8 bases, with 16 bases left in between. CDR3: CASSLRAGVGGYTF. The CDR3 bases are TGTGCCAGCAGTTTGAGGGCAGGGGTGGGAGGCTACACCTTC.

The chain couples TRBV18 to TRBJ1-5; TRBD1 agrees at 8 bases. The CDR3 runs 15 residues. Germline V gene lookup returns CDR1 KGHSH and CDR2 LQKENI. Trimming took 2 bases from V and 4 from J; bases not matched to a gene: 4. The CDR3 nucleotides read TGTGCCAGCTCACCAGAGGGACAGGCTAATCAGCCCCAGCATTTT. Amino acids: CASSPEGQANQPQHF.

This sequence joins TRBV28 and TRBJ2-7; weak D call: TRBD1 (6 bases). The germline V gene has CDR1 MDHEN and CDR2 SYDVKM. The ends were cut back, 8 bases at V and 2 bases at J, with 16 bases in the middle. CDR3 length equals 14 residues. CDR3 DNA: TGTGCCAGCGCTACAGGGAGTGGGGCCTACGAGCAGTACTTC. Translating gives CASATGSGAYEQYF. Variable domain in full (rest from reference TRBV28 and TRBJ2-7): DVKVTQSSRYLVKRTGEKVFLECVQDMDHENMFWYRQDPGLGLRLIYFSYDVKMKEKGDIPEGYSVSREKKERFSLILESASTNQTSMYLCASATGSGAYEQYFGPGTRLTVT.

The chain uses TRBV5-6 and TRBJ1-4; 7 bases agree with TRBD1. The CDR3 covers 12 residues. Germline trimming cut 4 bases from V and 14 bases from J; bases unmatched to any gene: 8. Germline CDR1 SGHDT, CDR2 YYEEEE. CDR3 nucleotides: TGTGCCAGCAGCGCAGCCTCACAGGGGCTGTTTTTT. It is translated as CASSAASQGLFF.

This clone was picked up one time. The chain recombines TRBV2 with TRBJ1-2, with D hard to call. Germline assignment: CDR1 SNHLY and CDR2 FYNNEI. V lost 0 bases and J lost 6, with 11 bases in between. The length of the CDR3 is 14 residues. The CDR3 spells CASSEASTANGYTF. As DNA, the CDR3 is TGTGCCAGCAGTGAAGCATCCACAGCCAATGGCTACACCTTC.

The rearrangement joins TRBV19 to TRBJ1-3, with D possibly matching TRBD1 (5 bases). This CDR3 has 13 amino acids. The V gene's germline CDR1 is LNHDA and CDR2 SQIVND (reference sequence). With 3 bases removed from V and 7 bases from J, the gap between germline ends came to 10 bases. Here the CDR3 DNA reads TGTGCCAGTAGTATTCAGGGTATGAACACCATATATTTT. This codes for CASSIQGMNTIYF.

The V call is TRBV27, the J call TRBJ2-5, with 9 nucleotides matching TRBD2. CDR1 is MNHEY, CDR2 SMNVEV, per germline (reference sequence). This CDR3 contains 14 residues. V lost 5 bases, J lost 5 bases, and 6 bases stayed unmatched. DNA for the CDR3: TGTGCCAGCAGTCAGATAGCGGGAGAGGAGACCCAGTACTTC. Translated, it gives CASSQIAGEETQYF.

The chain uses TRBV13 and TRBJ2-4, with TRBD1 as a possible D gene (6 bases). CDR3 length: 13 amino acids. The ends were cut back, 8 bases at V and 9 bases at J, with 17 bases in the middle. The germline V gene encodes CDR1 PRHDT and CDR2 FYEKMQ (reference sequence). In nucleotides, the CDR3 is TGTGCCAGCTCCGGACAGAGGAATTTCATTCAGTACTTC. Translation: CASSGQRNFIQYF.

V gene TRBV6-5 combines with J gene TRBJ1-1; 7 bases are shared with TRBD1. The CDR3 covers 14 residues. The ends lost 6 bases at V and 0 bases at J; junction bases unmatched: 4. Germline V CDR1 and CDR2: MNHEY, SVGAGI. CDR3 sequence reads: CASRPGTVNTEAFF. DNA for the CDR3: TGTGCCAGCAGACCCGGGACAGTGAACACTGAAGCTTTCTTT.

This clone was counted once. The chain carries TRBV11-3 and TRBJ1-6, with D unresolved. In germline, CDR1 is SGHNT, CDR2 YENEEA. This CDR3 spans 14 amino acids. Trimming left V 0 bases short and J 8 bases short, with 8 bases between. The CDR3 sequence is CASSLDGPDSPLHF. CDR3 DNA sequence: TGTGCCAGCAGCTTAGATGGTCCGGATTCACCCCTCCACTTT.

The chain employs TRBV5-6 and TRBJ2-7; unclear D gene. The CDR3 is 13 amino acids. Trimming shortened V by 0 bases and J by 6 bases, and 10 bases separated the two germline ends. The germline V gene has CDR1 SGHDT and CDR2 YYEEEE. The CDR3 sequence is CASSLGPLPEQYF. The CDR3 bases are TGTGCCAGCAGCTTGGGCCCACTCCCCGAGCAGTACTTC.

This clone showed up just once. The chain has TRBV4-1 and TRBJ2-7; 14 bases are a match to TRBD2. Germline CDR1 is MGHRA and CDR2 is YSYEKL. The V and J ends lost 4 bases and 4 bases, in that order; junction bases with no gene match: 3. The CDR3 spans 15 residues. CDR3 protein: CASSPGLAGGYEQYF. CDR3 DNA: TGCGCCAGCAGCCCAGGACTAGCGGGAGGTTACGAGCAGTACTTC.

The chain carries TRBV29-1 and TRBJ1-1; 12 nucleotides match TRBD1. This CDR3 has 15 amino acids. Germline CDR1 and CDR2: SQVTM and ANQGSEA. With 7 bases clipped from V and 6 bases from J, the junction kept 12 bases outside the gene matches. The DNA for the CDR3 is TGCAGCGGAGAGGGACAGGGGGCTTTGATCGCTGAAGCTTTCTTT. It encodes CSGEGQGALIAEAFF.

This rearrangement joins TRBV28 to TRBJ1-5; D not certain. V shed 7 bases and J shed 6 bases, with 16 bases lying between them. Germline CDR1 MDHEN, CDR2 SYDVKM. The CDR3 sequence is 14 residues long. CDR3 protein: CASKEGSLSQPQHF. The CDR3 nucleotides read TGTGCCAGCAAAGAGGGTAGTTTATCTCAGCCCCAGCATTTT.